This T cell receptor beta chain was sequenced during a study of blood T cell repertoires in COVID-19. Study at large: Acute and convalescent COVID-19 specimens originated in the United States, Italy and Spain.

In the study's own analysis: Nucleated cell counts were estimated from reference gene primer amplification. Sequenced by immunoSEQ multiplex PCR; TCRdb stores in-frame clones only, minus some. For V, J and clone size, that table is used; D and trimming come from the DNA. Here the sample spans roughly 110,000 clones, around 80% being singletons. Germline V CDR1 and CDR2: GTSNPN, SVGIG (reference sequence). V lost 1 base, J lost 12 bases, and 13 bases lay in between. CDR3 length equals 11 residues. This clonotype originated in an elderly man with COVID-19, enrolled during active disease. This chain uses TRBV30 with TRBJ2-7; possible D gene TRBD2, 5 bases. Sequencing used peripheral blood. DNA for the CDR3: TGTGCCTGGAGTGAGCGGTACCGCCCGTACTTC. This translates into CAWSERYRPYF.